The 5 T cell receptor beta chains listed next were all sequenced from one sample in a study of CD8 T cells in Susac syndrome. With random hexamers, reverse transcription was performed on about 0.45 to 1 ug of RNA. In TCRdb, the immunoSEQ multiplex PCR reads were re-called with MiXCR into one record per CDR3 protein. The data show roughly 130,000 distinct CDR3 sequences, approximately 95% seen once. Sequenced sample: CD4+ T cells from PBMCs. The source is a human donor with multiple sclerosis.

Concerning this clonotype: The junction departs from germline at one end; a sequencing error may be responsible. The rearrangement uses TRBV12-3 or TRBV12-4 and TRBJ1-4; 9 bases line up with TRBD1. This CDR3 is built from 11 residues. As DNA, the CDR3 is TGTGCCAGCAGTTTGACAGGGGGAAGAATTTTT. Translation gives CASSLTGGRIF.

CDR3 region: CASSLIQGGEQFF. The DNA for the CDR3 is TGTGCCAGCAGCTTAATACAGGGGGGTGAGCAGTTCTTC. The V and J genes are TRBV7-3 and TRBJ2-1; TRBD1 agrees at 8 bases. With V trimmed by 1 base and J by 9 bases, 2 bases remained unmatched. The CDR3 spans 13 residues. CDR1 is SGHTA, CDR2 FQGTGA, per germline.

The chain has TRBV30 and TRBJ2-7, with D unresolved. Germline V lookup: CDR1 GTSNPN, CDR2 SVGIG (reference sequence). With 0 bases removed from V and 3 bases from J, the gap between germline ends came to 3 bases. The CDR3 has 11 amino acids. In DNA, the CDR3 is TGTGCCTGGAGTGTAAGCTACGAGCAGTACTTC. Amino acids: CAWSVSYEQYF.

The chain couples TRBV27 to TRBJ2-5; 13 bases align to TRBD2. V lost 6 bases, J lost 7 bases, and 8 bases stayed unmatched. Germline loops: CDR1 MNHEY, CDR2 SMNVEV (reference sequence). CDR3 length: 15 residues. The DNA of the CDR3 is TGTGCCAGCAGGACCGGGACTAGCGGGATAGGGACCCAGTACTTC. It yields the protein CASRTGTSGIGTQYF.

The chain recombines TRBV6-2 or TRBV6-3 with TRBJ2-5, with 9 bases matching TRBD1. The germline V gene encodes CDR1 MNHEY and CDR2 SVGEGT. The CDR3 sequence is 16 residues long. The J segment lost 5 bases and the V segment lost 5 bases, leaving 12 bases of the junction unmatched. CDR3 in amino acids: CASSPQQGAALETQYF. The CDR3 nucleotides read TGTGCCAGCAGTCCTCAACAGGGGGCTGCGTTGGAGACCCAGTACTTC.